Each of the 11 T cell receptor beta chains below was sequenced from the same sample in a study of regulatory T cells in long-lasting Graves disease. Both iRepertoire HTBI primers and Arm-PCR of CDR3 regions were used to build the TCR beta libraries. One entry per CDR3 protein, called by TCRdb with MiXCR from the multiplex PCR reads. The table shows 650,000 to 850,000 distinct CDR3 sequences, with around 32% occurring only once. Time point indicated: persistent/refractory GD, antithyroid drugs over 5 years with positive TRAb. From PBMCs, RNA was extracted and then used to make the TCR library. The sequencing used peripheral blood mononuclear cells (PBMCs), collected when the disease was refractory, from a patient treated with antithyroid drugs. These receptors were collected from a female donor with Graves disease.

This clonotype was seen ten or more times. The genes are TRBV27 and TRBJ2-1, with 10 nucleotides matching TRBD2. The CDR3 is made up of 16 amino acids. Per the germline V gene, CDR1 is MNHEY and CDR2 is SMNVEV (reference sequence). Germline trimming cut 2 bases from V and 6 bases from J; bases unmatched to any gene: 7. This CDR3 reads CASSLRRAGGGNEQFF. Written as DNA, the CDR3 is TGTGCCAGCAGTTTAAGGAGAGCGGGAGGGGGCAATGAGCAGTTCTTC.

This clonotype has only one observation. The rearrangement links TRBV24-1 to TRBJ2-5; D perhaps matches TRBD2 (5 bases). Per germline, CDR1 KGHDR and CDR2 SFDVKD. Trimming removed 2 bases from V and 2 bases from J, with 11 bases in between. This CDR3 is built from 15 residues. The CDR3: CATSDSREAQETQYF. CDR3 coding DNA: TGTGCCACCAGTGATTCCCGGGAAGCGCAAGAGACCCAGTACTTC.

In nucleotides, the CDR3 is TGTGCCAGCAGCTTATGGACAGTTGGCGCAACTAATGAAAAACTGTTTTTT. Its protein is CASSLWTVGATNEKLFF. This chain connects TRBV11-2 to TRBJ1-4; tentatively, D is TRBD1 (6 bases). From germline, CDR1 is SGHAT and CDR2 FQNNGV. Trimming cost V 2 bases and J 0 bases, with 13 bases left between them. CDR3 size: 17 residues.

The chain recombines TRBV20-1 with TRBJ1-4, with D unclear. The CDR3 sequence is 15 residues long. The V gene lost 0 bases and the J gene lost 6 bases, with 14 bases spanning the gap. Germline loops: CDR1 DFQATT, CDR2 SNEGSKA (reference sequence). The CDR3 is CSARDLRQDDEKLFF. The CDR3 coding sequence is TGCAGTGCTAGAGATCTGCGGCAGGATGATGAAAAACTGTTTTTT.

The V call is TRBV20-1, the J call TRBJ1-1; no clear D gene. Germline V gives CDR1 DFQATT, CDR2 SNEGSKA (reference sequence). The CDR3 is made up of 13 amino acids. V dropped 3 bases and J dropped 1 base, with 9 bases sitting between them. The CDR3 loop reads CSARIGRNTEAFF. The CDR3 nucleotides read TGCAGTGCTAGGATTGGCCGGAACACTGAAGCTTTCTTT.

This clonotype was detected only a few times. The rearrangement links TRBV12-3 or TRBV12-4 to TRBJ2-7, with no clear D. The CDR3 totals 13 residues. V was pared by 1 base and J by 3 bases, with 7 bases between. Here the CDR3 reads CASSLVPGYEQYF. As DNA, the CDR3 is TGTGCCAGCAGTTTAGTACCCGGCTACGAGCAGTACTTC.

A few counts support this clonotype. CDR3 amino acids: CASRSLSYEQYF. CDR3 in DNA: TGTGCCAGCAGGTCTCTCTCCTACGAGCAGTACTTC. The J gene is TRBJ2-7, the V gene TRBV7-2; unclear D gene. Germline CDR1 and CDR2: SGHTA and FQGNSA. The V and J ends lost 6 bases and 0 bases respectively, with 6 bases between them. The CDR3 sequence is 12 residues long.

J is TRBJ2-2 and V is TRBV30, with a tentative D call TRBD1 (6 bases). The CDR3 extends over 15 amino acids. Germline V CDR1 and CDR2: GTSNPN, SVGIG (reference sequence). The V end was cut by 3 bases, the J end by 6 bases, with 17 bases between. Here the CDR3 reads CAWRSWDIKAGELFF. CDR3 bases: TGTGCCTGGAGGTCTTGGGACATCAAGGCCGGGGAGCTGTTTTTT.

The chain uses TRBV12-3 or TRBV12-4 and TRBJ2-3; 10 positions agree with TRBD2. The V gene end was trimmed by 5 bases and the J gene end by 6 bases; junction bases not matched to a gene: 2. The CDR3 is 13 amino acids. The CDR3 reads CASSTSGMDTQYF. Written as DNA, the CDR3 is TGTGCCAGCAGTACTAGCGGGATGGATACGCAGTATTTT.

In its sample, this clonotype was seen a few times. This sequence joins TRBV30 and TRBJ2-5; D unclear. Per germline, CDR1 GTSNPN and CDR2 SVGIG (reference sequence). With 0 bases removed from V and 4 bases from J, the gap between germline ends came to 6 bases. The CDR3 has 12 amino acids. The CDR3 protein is CAWSVSAETQYF. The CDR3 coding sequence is TGTGCCTGGAGTGTCTCAGCAGAGACCCAGTACTTC.

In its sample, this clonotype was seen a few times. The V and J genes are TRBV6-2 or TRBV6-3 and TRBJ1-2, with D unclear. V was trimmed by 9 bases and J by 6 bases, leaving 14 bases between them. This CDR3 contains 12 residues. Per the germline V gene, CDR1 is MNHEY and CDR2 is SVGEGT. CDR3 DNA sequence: TGTGCCAGTTTTCAGAGAAGGCATGGCTACACCTTC. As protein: CASFQRRHGYTF.